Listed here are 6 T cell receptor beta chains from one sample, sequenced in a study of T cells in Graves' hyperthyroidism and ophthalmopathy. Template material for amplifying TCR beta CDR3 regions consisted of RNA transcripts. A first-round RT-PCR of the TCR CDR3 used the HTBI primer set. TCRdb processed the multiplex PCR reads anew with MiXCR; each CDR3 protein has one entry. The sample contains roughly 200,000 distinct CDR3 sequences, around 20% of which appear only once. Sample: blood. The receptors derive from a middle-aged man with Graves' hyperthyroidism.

In nucleotides, the CDR3 is TGTGCCAGTAGGGACAGTCTCCAAGAGACCCAGTACTTC. This sequence encodes CASRDSLQETQYF. The chain employs TRBV19 and TRBJ2-5; possibly TRBD1 for D (6 bases). Trimming removed 6 bases from V and 1 base from J, with 9 bases in between. The V gene's germline CDR1 is LNHDA and CDR2 SQIVND (reference sequence). CDR3 length: 13 amino acids. The whole variable domain, remainder taken from reference TRBV19 and TRBJ2-5, is DGGITQSPKYLFRKEGQNVTLSCEQNLNHDAMYWYRQDPGQGLRLIYYSQIVNDFQKGDIAEGYSVSREKKESFPLTVTSAQKNPTAFYLCASRDSLQETQYFGPGTRLLVL.

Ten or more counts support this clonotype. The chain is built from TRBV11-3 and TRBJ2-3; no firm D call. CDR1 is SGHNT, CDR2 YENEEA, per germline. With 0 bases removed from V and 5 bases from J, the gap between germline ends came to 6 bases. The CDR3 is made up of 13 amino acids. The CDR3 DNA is TGTGCCAGCAGCTTAGAGGTTGAAGATACGCAGTATTTT. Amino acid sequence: CASSLEVEDTQYF. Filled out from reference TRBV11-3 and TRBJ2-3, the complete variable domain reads EAGVVQSPRYKIIEKKQPVAFWCNPISGHNTLYWYLQNLGQGPELLIRYENEEAVDDSQLPKDRFSAERLKGVDSTLKIQPAELGDSAVYLCASSLEVEDTQYFGPGTRLTVL.

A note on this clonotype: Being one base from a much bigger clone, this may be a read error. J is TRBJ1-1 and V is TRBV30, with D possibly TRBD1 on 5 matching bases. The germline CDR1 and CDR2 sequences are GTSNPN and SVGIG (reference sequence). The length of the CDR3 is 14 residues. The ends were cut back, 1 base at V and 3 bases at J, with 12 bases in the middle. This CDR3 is CAWSAQGLYTEAFF. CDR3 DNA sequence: TGTGCCTGGAGTGCCCAGGGATTATACACTGAAGCTTTCTTT.

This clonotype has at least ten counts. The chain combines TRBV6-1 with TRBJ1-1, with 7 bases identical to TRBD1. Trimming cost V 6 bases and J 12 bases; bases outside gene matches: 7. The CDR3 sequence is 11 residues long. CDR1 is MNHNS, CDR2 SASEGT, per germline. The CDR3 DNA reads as TGTGCCAGCAGACAGACAGGGATGACTTTCTTT. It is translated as CASRQTGMTFF.

CDR3 DNA sequence: TGTGCCAGCAGCTCCCGACAGGGGAATGAAAAACTGTTTTTT. Translating gives CASSSRQGNEKLFF. The genes are TRBV7-2 and TRBJ1-4; 8 bases agree with TRBD1. Germline loops: CDR1 SGHTA, CDR2 FQGNSA. This CDR3 is built from 14 residues. Unmatched junction bases numbered 3, after V lost 4 bases and J lost 5 bases. Using reference TRBV7-2 and TRBJ1-4 for the parts outside the CDR3, the full variable domain is GAGVSQSPSNKVTEKGKDVELRCDPISGHTALYWYRQSLGQGLEFLIYFQGNSAPDKSGLPSDRFSAERTGGSVSTLTIQRTQQEDSAVYLCASSSRQGNEKLFFGSGTQLSVL.

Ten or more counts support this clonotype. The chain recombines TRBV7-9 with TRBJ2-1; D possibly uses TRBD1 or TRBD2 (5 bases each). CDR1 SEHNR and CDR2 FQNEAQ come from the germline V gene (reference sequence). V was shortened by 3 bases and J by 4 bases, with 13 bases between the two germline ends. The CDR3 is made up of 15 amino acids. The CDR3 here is CASSFAGSKYNEQFF. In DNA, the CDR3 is TGTGCCAGCAGCTTTGCAGGGAGCAAGTACAATGAGCAGTTCTTC.